This T cell receptor beta chain was recovered during a study of cytotoxic CD8 clonotypes in ibrutinib-treated CLL (TCRdb year 2021). About the study as a whole: The cohort had 11 relapsed/refractory and more than 14 treatment-naive patients; under 18 were IGHV unmutated. Partial responses were observed in about 25 patients and complete responses in 2; after a median follow-up of around 68 months, remission was maintained in about 15 patients and progression was observed in some twelve. Every remission and progressive disease sample was obtained while ibrutinib was still being received by the patients. Response samples were taken after a median of 12 months on treatment, ranging from about 6 to 36 months. Samples averaged about 260,000 productive templates and tens of thousands of productive rearrangements. Cryopreserved peripheral blood mononuclear cells were obtained before treatment, at response, and at either sustained remission or disease progression. Of the approximately 86 participants in the trial, about two dozen had longitudinal samples available.

Note on this clone: Its antigen target is currently unknown. Base qualities are not provided; no much larger clone lies one nucleotide away. The sample holds other DNA sequences that translate to the same CDR3.

For TCR beta library preparation, roughly 2.2 micrograms of genomic DNA were isolated from cryopreserved PBMCs. High-throughput TCR beta sequencing was performed on longitudinal blood samples from CLL patients receiving ibrutinib monotherapy. Patients were enrolled in a phase 2 open-label single-center ibrutinib monotherapy trial. The goal of deep resolution MiSeq sequencing was a depth between 1 in 1 million and 1 in 200,000 T cells, and coverage averaged 10x per clonotype. The immunoSEQ hsTCRB Kit was used to generate the TCR beta libraries. In the source study's methods: The data were analyzed with ImmunoSEQ Analyzer and ImmunoSEQ Data Assistant, and V, D and J gene assignments followed IMGT definitions. Clonality, which ranges from 0 to 1, was calculated by subtracting the normalized Shannon entropy of productive rearrangement frequencies from one. Only overrepresented clonotypes making up at least 0.05% of the repertoire of each patient were included in the public clonotype analysis. Roughly 12 age-matched healthy donor repertoires from immuneACCESS were used as controls for clonality. Not all clones reach the TCRdb copy of this immuneACCESS table, which keeps in-frame sequences only. Checked studies attribute under half of the gap to unresolved V genes and leave the rest unexplained. V and J calls plus clone size are reproduced from that table; the DNA served to infer D and trimming. The sample table records approximately 320,000 clones; roughly 71% of these occur just once. 6.3% of the sample comes from the top ten.

Beyond this particular receptor, the publication reports: Baseline clonality exceeded that of age-matched healthy donors and correlated strongly with circulating CD8+ T-cell counts. Sampling times were not matched between patients in sustained remission and patients whose disease was progressing, and lymph node repertoires were not examined. An increase in clonality was observed at ibrutinib response, with clonality remaining stable during sustained remission and falling back toward baseline at progression. Public clonotypes were found to be uncommon and were observed to contract or remain stable during treatment; the increase in clonality was shown to reflect expansion of private clonotypes at ibrutinib response.

The CDR3 spans 12 residues, from the cysteine through the phenylalanine. The kept DNA is CDR3 alone, 36 bases in frame from the first base. At the junction V is shortened by 6 bases and J by 2 bases, with 8 bases in between. As encoded in the germline V gene, CDR1 is SQVTM while CDR2 is ANQGSEA. The receptor chain draws on TRBV29-1 and TRBJ1-5; no confident D gene assignment can be made. This sequence was found in a human donor with chronic lymphocytic leukemia. The material sequenced was PBMCs, taken after 36 months of ibrutinib treatment. CDR3 loop: CSVGWGNQPQHF. The bases are TGCAGCGTAGGTTGGGGCAATCAGCCCCAGCATTTT.